Listed here is a single T cell receptor (beta chain). What it recognizes is unknown. CDR3 size: 14 residues. In germline, CDR1 is SQVTM, CDR2 ANQGSEA. With 1 base removed from V and 5 bases from J, the gap between germline ends came to 12 bases. This sample was taken from a study of cytomegalovirus exposure and HLA in healthy donors. General study points: CMV serostatus alone was available as immune exposure information.

The PCR had 60 Vbeta and 13 Jbeta primers. Measured with immunoSEQ multiplex PCR; TCRdb has only the in-frame clones, and not every one. The sample includes approximately 180,000 clones, about 80% of them seen just once. This clonotype was sampled from a woman between 40 and 50 years old in good health and CMV-seronegative. This rearrangement joins TRBV29-1 to TRBJ2-1; D is perhaps TRBD1 (6 bases). Material: PBMCs. The CDR3 DNA follows: TGCAGCGTTGAAGGGTTGGGGGCCCACAATGAGCAGTTCTTC. Encoded protein: CSVEGLGAHNEQFF.